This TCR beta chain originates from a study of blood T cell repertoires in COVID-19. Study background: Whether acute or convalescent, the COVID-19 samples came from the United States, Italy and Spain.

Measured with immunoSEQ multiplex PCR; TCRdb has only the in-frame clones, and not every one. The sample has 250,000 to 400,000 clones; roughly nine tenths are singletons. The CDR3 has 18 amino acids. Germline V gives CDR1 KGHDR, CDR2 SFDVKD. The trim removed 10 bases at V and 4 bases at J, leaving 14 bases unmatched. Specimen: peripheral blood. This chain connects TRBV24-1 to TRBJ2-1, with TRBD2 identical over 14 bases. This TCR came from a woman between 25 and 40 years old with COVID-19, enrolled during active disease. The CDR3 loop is CATKNWTSGRQNYNEQFF. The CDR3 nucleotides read TGTGCCACAAAGAACTGGACTAGCGGGAGGCAAAATTACAATGAGCAGTTCTTC.